The rows below give T cell receptor beta chains drawn from one sample of a study of T-cell memory formation after mild COVID-19. Each CDR3 protein is one row after TCRdb ran MiXCR on the 5' RACE reads. The sample has around 450,000 distinct CDR3 sequences; 24% are singletons. Input material: PBMCs or a T cell subset sorted from them (not recorded which). Receptors were obtained from an adult woman who had mild COVID-19 (a few samples of this study predate the infection). Cell type and time point are not known. Each CDR3 is given with its conserved first and last residue. A D gene is named only where the DNA matches it firmly. Size is stated for part of the rows, as once, few or many counts, or as a class when the clone is expanded.

J gene,V gene,clone size,D gene,CDR3 DNA,CDR3 protein
TRBJ2-3,TRBV7-9,few,TRBD2,TGTGCCAGCAGCTTCACGCCACTCGCTAGCGGGGGGTCCCTTTCGACAGATACGCAGTATTTT,CASSFTPLASGGSLSTDTQYF
TRBJ2-5,TRBV5-1,many,TRBD2,TGCGCCAGCAGCTTGGTCTCTAGCGGGCACGAGACCCAGTACTTC,CASSLVSSGHETQYF
TRBJ2-5,TRBV5-6,-,-,TGTGCCAGCAGCTTGAGGGGTCAGGCCAACTGGCAAGAGACCCAGTACTTC,CASSLRGQANWQETQYF
TRBJ2-3,TRBV7-2,many,-,TGTGCCAGCAGAAAGGGGACTTACACAGATACGCAGTATTTT,CASRKGTYTDTQYF
TRBJ2-2,TRBV18,few,TRBD1,TGTGCCAGCTCACCACCGGGATGGGACAGATACGCGAACACCGGGGAGCTGTTTTTT,CASSPPGWDRYANTGELFF
TRBJ1-2,TRBV10-3,few,-,TGTGCCATCCGGAGTGTCGGGCTAGGGAACTATGGCTACACCTTC,CAIRSVGLGNYGYTF
TRBJ2-7,TRBV2,few,-,TGTGCCACCCGCCAAGGGGGATCCCCCTACGAGCAGTACTTC,CATRQGGSPYEQYF
TRBJ1-2,TRBV5-5,few,-,TGTGCCAGCAGTCCTGGACACCAGATGAACTATGGCTACACCTTC,CASSPGHQMNYGYTF
TRBJ1-1,TRBV18,few,TRBD1,TGTGCCAGCTCACTCGACAGGGCGGGCACTGAAGCTTTCTTT,CASSLDRAGTEAFF
TRBJ2-7,TRBV6-2/TRBV6-3,-,-,TGTGCCAGCACCCAGGAGAGGGGAACTCTCGAGCAGTACTTC,CASTQERGTLEQYF
TRBJ1-3,TRBV14,few,-,TGTGCCAGCAGCCAAGATTCCGTGGCCTTCTCTGGAAACACCATATATTTT,CASSQDSVAFSGNTIYF
TRBJ1-2,TRBV20-1,few,-,TGCAGTGCTACACACCTTGATGGCTACACCTTC,CSATHLDGYTF
TRBJ2-5,TRBV24-1,-,-,TGTGCCACCAGTGATTTTAAAGGACCAGAGACCCAGTACTTC,CATSDFKGPETQYF
TRBJ2-3,TRBV7-6,few,TRBD2,TGTGCCAGCAGCCCCCCACTAGCGGGAACCGATACGCAGTATTTT,CASSPPLAGTDTQYF
TRBJ2-7,TRBV6-5,-,TRBD2,TGTGCCAGCAGTTCCGGCGGGGGGCCCTACGAGCAGTACTTC,CASSSGGGPYEQYF
TRBJ2-2,TRBV11-2,-,-,TGTGCCAGCAGCTTAGATCTCGGGGCCGGGGAGCTGTTTTTT,CASSLDLGAGELFF
TRBJ1-1,TRBV30,-,-,TGTGCCTGGAGTCCCCTGTCGTGGGGCACTGAAGCTTTCTTT,CAWSPLSWGTEAFF
TRBJ2-5,TRBV11-2,few,-,TGTGCCAGCAGCTTAGAATATGGACCGGGACAAGGAATCGGGACCCAGTACTTC,CASSLEYGPGQGIGTQYF
TRBJ1-2,TRBV29-1,-,-,TGCAGCGTTGATGTTGGACTGACTAACTATGGCTACACCTTC,CSVDVGLTNYGYTF
TRBJ1-1,TRBV5-1,-,TRBD1,TGCGCCAGCAGCTTGGAGGGGGCGCTGGCTGAAGCTTTCTTT,CASSLEGALAEAFF
TRBJ2-7,TRBV27,-,-,TGTGCCAGCAGTCGCGTGCCCCGGGACACTTCCTACGAGCAGTACTTC,CASSRVPRDTSYEQYF
TRBJ2-7,TRBV29-1,once,TRBD1,TGCAGCGTTGTAGGGACAGGGGAGGGGCAGTACTTC,CSVVGTGEGQYF
TRBJ2-3,TRBV5-1,-,-,TGCGCCAGCAGTGGGGAAGGCACAGATACGCAGTATTTT,CASSGEGTDTQYF
TRBJ2-3,TRBV5-4,-,TRBD2,TGTGCCAGCAGCGGGACCCTTTTCCCTAGCGGGAGGGCGGATACGCAGTATTTT,CASSGTLFPSGRADTQYF
TRBJ1-2,TRBV4-1,-,-,TGCGCCAGCAGCAATTTCGAGGGAATTGGCTACACCTTC,CASSNFEGIGYTF
TRBJ2-1,TRBV27,few,-,TGTGCCAGCAGCCATTACTCCGATAAAGGGCAGTTCTTC,CASSHYSDKGQFF
TRBJ1-6,TRBV12-3/TRBV12-4,few,-,TGTGCCAGCAGCCGTCGGGCAGGGATGAATTCACCCCTCCACTTT,CASSRRAGMNSPLHF
TRBJ1-2,TRBV27,-,TRBD1,TGTGCCAGCATGGACAGGGGGACCTATGGCTACACCTTC,CASMDRGTYGYTF
TRBJ1-3,TRBV10-3,-,-,TGTGCCATCATCGCCGGAAACACCATATATTTT,CAIIAGNTIYF
TRBJ2-7,TRBV25-1,-,-,TGTGCCAGCAGTGCGACACCATACGAGCAGTACTTC,CASSATPYEQYF
TRBJ2-7,TRBV7-8,-,TRBD1,TGTGCCAGCAGCTTTGGACAGGGGGCGAACGAGCAGTACTTC,CASSFGQGANEQYF
TRBJ2-3,TRBV11-3,few,-,TGTGCCAGCAGCTCAGGAGGGGGATATACGCAGTATTTT,CASSSGGGYTQYF
TRBJ2-1,TRBV11-3,-,TRBD2,TGTGCCAGCAGACAGACTGGCCGTTTTCGCGGGAGGGCGACCGATGAGCAGTTCTTC,CASRQTGRFRGRATDEQFF
TRBJ2-3,TRBV14,-,TRBD1,TGTGCCAGCAGCCAAGATCTCCTCACTCCAGGGGGCCGAACAGATACGCAGTATTTT,CASSQDLLTPGGRTDTQYF
TRBJ2-7,TRBV4-2,-,TRBD2,TGTGCCAGCGCGGGACTAGCGGGAGACCGCCGGACCTACGAGCAGTACTTC,CASAGLAGDRRTYEQYF
TRBJ1-6,TRBV10-3,-,-,TGTGCCGCCTCCGAGGGTAGCTCACCCCTCCACTTT,CAASEGSSPLHF
TRBJ2-7,TRBV7-6,-,-,TGTGCCAGCAGCCCGGGGGACACCTACGAGCAGTACTTC,CASSPGDTYEQYF
TRBJ1-1,TRBV5-5,few,-,TGTGCCAGCAGCTTTTGGTCAGGGGACACTGAAGCTTTCTTT,CASSFWSGDTEAFF
TRBJ2-2,TRBV12-3/TRBV12-4,-,-,TGTGCCAGCAGCTTCCTGGTGTTCACCGGGGAGCTGTTTTTT,CASSFLVFTGELFF
TRBJ2-7,TRBV5-1,-,TRBD2,TGCGCCAGCAGCTTGGTTACGGGACTAGCGGGCTACGAGCAGTACTTC,CASSLVTGLAGYEQYF
TRBJ2-5,TRBV2,many,-,TGTGCCAGCGCGGGAATTGAAGAGACCCAGTACTTC,CASAGIEETQYF
TRBJ2-4,TRBV20-1,-,TRBD1,TGCAGTGCTCCCCCCTCCGGACAGGGAGGAACGTTCGGCAAAAACATTCAGTACTTC,CSAPPSGQGGTFGKNIQYF
TRBJ2-2,TRBV2,-,TRBD2,TGTGCCAGCAGGGGACTAGCGGGAGACACCACCGGGGAGCTGTTTTTT,CASRGLAGDTTGELFF
TRBJ2-1,TRBV6-5,few,TRBD1,TGTGCCAGCAGTTACTCGATAGGGGGCGAGGGGAATGAGCAGTTCTTC,CASSYSIGGEGNEQFF
TRBJ2-1,TRBV29-1,-,-,TGCAGCGTTGGCACTATAACCTACAATGAGCAGTTCTTC,CSVGTITYNEQFF
TRBJ2-3,TRBV20-1,-,-,TGCAGTGCTCCACAGATTACAGATACGCAGTATTTT,CSAPQITDTQYF
TRBJ2-1,TRBV5-1,-,-,TGCGCCAGCAGCGCCAGGGTTGGCTCCTACAATGAGCAGTTCTTC,CASSARVGSYNEQFF
TRBJ2-3,TRBV20-1,few,-,TGCAGTGCTAGAATCCAGCCCTCCACAGATACGCAGTATTTT,CSARIQPSTDTQYF
TRBJ1-2,TRBV24-1,-,-,TGTGCCACCAGTGATTCGGGAGGGGAGAGGTTCGGCTATGGCTACACCTTC,CATSDSGGERFGYGYTF